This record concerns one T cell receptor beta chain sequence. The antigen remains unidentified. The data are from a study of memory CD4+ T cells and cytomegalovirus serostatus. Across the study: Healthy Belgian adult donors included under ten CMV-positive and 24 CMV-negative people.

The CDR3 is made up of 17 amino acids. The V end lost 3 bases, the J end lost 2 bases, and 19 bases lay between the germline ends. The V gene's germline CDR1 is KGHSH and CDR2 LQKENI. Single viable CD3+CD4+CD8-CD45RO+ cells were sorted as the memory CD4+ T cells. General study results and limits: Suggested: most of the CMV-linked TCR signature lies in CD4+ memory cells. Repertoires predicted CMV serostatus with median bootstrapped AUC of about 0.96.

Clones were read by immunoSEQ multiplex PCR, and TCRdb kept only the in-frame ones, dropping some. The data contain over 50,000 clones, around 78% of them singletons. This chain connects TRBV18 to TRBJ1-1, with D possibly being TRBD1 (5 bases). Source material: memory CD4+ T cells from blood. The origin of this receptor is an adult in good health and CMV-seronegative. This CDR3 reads CASSPQGWGSPNTEAFF. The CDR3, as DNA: TGTGCCAGCTCACCCCAGGGTTGGGGAAGCCCAAACACTGAAGCTTTCTTT.